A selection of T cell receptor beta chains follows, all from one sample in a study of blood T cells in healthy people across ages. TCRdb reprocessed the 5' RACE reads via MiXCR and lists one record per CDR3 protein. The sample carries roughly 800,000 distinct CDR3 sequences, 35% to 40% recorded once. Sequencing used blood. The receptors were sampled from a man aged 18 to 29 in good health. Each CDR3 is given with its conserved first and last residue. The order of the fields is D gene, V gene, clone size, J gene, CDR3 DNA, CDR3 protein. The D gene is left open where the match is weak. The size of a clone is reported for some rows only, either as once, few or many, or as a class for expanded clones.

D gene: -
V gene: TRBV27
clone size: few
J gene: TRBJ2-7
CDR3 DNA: TGTGCCAGCAGTTGTGGGGGTACCTACGAGCAGTACTTC
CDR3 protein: CASSCGGTYEQYF

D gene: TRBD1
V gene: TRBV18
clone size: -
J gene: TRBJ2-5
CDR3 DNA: TGTGCCAGCTCAAGTTATCCGGGACAGGGTAATCGAGAGACCCAGTACTTC
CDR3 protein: CASSSYPGQGNRETQYF

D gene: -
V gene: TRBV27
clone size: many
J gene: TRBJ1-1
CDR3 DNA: TGTGCCAGCAGTTTAGTAGGACCGAACACTGAAGCTTTCTTT
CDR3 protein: CASSLVGPNTEAFF

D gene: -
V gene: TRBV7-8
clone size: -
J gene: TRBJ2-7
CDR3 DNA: TGTGCCAGCAGCTTAGACCGATCGTTTTCCTACGAGCAGTACTTC
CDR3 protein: CASSLDRSFSYEQYF

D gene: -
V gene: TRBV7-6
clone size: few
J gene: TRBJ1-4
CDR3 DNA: TGTGCCAGCAGCCCACTGGGAGGGTCTAATGAAAAACTGTTTTTT
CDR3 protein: CASSPLGGSNEKLFF

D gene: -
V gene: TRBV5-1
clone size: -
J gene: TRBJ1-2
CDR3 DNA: TGCGCCAGCGGACTTTCTAACTATGGCTACACCTTC
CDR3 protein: CASGLSNYGYTF

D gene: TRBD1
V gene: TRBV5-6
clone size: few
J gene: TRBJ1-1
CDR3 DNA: TGTGCCAGCAGGATGGGACAGGCGAACACTGAAGCTTTCTTT
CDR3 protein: CASRMGQANTEAFF

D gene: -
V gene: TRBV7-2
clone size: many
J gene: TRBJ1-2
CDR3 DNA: TGTGCCAGCAGCTCGCGGGACCGAAACTATGGCTACACCTTC
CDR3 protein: CASSSRDRNYGYTF

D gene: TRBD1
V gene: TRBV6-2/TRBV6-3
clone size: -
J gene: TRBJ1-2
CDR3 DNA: TGTGCCACACGGCGGACAGGGGGCGTGGATGGCTACACCTTC
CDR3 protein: CATRRTGGVDGYTF

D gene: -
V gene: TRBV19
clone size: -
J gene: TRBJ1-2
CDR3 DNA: TGTGCCGGTAGTCCCGCGGCAAACTATGGCTACACCTTC
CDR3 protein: CAGSPAANYGYTF

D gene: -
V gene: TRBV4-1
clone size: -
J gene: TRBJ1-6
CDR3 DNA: TGCGCCAGCAGCCAAGATGTCTCCTATAATTCACCCCTCCACTTT
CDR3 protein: CASSQDVSYNSPLHF

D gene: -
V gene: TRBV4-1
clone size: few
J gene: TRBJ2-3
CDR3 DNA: TGCGCCAGCAGCCAAGCCCTTCGGGAGTGGGATACGCAGTATTTT
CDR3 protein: CASSQALREWDTQYF

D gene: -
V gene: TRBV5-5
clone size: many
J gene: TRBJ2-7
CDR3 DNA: TGTGCCAGCAGCTTGGCCTCCCCCTACGAGCAGTACTTC
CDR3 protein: CASSLASPYEQYF

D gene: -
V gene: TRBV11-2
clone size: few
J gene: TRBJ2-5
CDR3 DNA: TGTGCCAGCAGCTTCAGCCCCAGGCAACAAGAGACCCAGTACTTC
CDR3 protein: CASSFSPRQQETQYF

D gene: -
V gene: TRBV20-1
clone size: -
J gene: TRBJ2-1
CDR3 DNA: TGCAGTGCTAGTCCTCTGGCGGGGAGCTCCTACAATGAGCAGTTCTTC
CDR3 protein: CSASPLAGSSYNEQFF

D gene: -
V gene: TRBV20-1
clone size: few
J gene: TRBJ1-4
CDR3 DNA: TGCAGTGCTCCCCCCCGGGCAACTGATGAAAAACTGTTTTTT
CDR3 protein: CSAPPRATDEKLFF

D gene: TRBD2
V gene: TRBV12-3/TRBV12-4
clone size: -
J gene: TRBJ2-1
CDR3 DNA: TGTGCCAGCAGTACAGGGACTAGCGGGGGGCCCAGCTCCTACAATGAGCAGTTCTTC
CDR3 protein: CASSTGTSGGPSSYNEQFF

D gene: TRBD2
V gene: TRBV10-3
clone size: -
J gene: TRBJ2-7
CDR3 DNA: TGTGCCATCAGTGGGGCTAGCGGGATATACGAGCAGTACTTC
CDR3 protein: CAISGASGIYEQYF

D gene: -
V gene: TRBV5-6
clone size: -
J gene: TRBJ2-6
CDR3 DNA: TGTGCCAGCACCTCCCTGTCTAGGTCTGGGGCCAACGTCCTGACTTTC
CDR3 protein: CASTSLSRSGANVLTF

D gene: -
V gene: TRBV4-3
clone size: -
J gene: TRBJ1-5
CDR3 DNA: TGCGCCAGCAGCCAAGATCTAGCAGTCCGCACGGACCAGCCCCAGCATTTT
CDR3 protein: CASSQDLAVRTDQPQHF

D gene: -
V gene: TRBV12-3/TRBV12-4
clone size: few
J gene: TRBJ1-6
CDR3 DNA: TGTGCCAGCAGCCCGGGACGGGAGAATTCACCCCTCCACTTT
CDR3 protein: CASSPGRENSPLHF

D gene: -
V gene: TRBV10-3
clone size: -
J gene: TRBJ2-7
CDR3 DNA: TGTGCCATCAGTGTCACGCCCCCCCTCCGTTCAGCCTACGAGCAGTACTTC
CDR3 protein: CAISVTPPLRSAYEQYF

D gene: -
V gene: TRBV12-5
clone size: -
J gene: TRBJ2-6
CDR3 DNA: TGTGCTAGTGGTTTGAATCCCGGGGTTGCCTCTGGGGCCAACGTCCTGACTTTC
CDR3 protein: CASGLNPGVASGANVLTF

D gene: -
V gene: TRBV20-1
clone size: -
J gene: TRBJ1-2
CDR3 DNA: TGCAGTGCTAGAGAACCACCGACGGGGACCTACACCTTC
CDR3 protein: CSAREPPTGTYTF

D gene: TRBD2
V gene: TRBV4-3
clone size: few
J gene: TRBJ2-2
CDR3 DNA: TGCGCCAGCAGCCAAGCTATATACCCTAGCGGGGGCCCTTACACCGGGGAGCTGTTTTTT
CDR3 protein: CASSQAIYPSGGPYTGELFF

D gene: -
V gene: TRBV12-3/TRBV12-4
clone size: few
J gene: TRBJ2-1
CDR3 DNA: TGTGCCAGCAGTTCATCCCTTTACAATGAGCAGTTCTTC
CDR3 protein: CASSSSLYNEQFF

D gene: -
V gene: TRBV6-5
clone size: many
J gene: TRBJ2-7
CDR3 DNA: TGTGCCAGCAGTTACACGTGGCCCTCCTACGAGCAGTACTTC
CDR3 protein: CASSYTWPSYEQYF

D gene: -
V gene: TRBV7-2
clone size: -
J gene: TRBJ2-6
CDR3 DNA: TGTGCCAGCAGCTTAATAAGGACGGACCTCTCTGGGGCCAACGTCCTGACTTTC
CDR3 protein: CASSLIRTDLSGANVLTF

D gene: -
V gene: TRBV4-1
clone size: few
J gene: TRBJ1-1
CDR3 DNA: TGCGCCAGCAGCCAAGATGGGACAAAAAACTCGAACACTGAAGCTTTCTTT
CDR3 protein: CASSQDGTKNSNTEAFF

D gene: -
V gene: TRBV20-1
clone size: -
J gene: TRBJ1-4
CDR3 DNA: TGCAGTGCTAGAGATGTGGGAGGGAAACTGTTTTTT
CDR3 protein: CSARDVGGKLFF

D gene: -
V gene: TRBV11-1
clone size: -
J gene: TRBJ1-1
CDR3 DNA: TGTGCCAGCAGCTTAGTGGGGTCAAGCATGAACACTGAAGCTTTCTTT
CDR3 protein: CASSLVGSSMNTEAFF

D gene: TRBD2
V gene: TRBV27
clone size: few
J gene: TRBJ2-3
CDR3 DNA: TGTGCCAGCAGTGCGGGAAGCGGGGGAAGAGGAGATACGCAGTATTTT
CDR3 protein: CASSAGSGGRGDTQYF

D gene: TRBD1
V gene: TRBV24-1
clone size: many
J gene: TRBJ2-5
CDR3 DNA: TGTGCCACCAGTGAGCCGGGACAGTTCCAAGAGACCCAGTACTTC
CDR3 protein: CATSEPGQFQETQYF

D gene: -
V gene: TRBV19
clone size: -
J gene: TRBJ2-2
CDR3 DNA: TGTGCCAGTGGTAACCGGGACGTGAACACCGGGGAGCTGTTTTTT
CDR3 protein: CASGNRDVNTGELFF

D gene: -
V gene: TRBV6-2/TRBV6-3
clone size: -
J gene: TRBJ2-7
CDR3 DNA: TGTGCCAGCAGTGACAGCAGACACAATGAGCAGTACTTC
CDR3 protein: CASSDSRHNEQYF

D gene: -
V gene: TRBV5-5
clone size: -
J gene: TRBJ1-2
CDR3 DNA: TGTGCCAGCAGCCAGTTTCAAAGCCTTTATGGCTACACCTTC
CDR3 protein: CASSQFQSLYGYTF

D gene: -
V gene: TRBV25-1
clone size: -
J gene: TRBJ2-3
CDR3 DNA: TGTGCCAGCAGTGATCCGACCAGCACGGATACGCAGTATTTT
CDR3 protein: CASSDPTSTDTQYF

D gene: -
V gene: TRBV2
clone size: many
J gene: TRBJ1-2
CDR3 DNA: TGTGCCAGCAGTGAATGGCAGGGGAACTATGGCTACACCTTC
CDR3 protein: CASSEWQGNYGYTF

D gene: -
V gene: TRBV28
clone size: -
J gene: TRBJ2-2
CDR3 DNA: TGTGCCAGCAGTTTAGGTAGCAGGCCCACCGGGGAGTTGTTTTTT
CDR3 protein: CASSLGSRPTGELFF

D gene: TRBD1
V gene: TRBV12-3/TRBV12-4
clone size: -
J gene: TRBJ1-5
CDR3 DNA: TGTGCCAGCAGTTTGGGTCTCACAGGGGGTTATAGCAATCAGCCCCAGCATTTT
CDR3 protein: CASSLGLTGGYSNQPQHF

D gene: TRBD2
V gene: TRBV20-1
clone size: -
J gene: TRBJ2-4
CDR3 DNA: TGCAGTGCTAGAGAAGAGGGACTAGCGGGGACTACACTAGCCAAAAACATTCAGTACTTC
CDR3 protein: CSAREEGLAGTTLAKNIQYF

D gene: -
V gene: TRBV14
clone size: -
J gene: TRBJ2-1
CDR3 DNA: TGTGCCAGCAGCCAAGCGAACAGGTACAATGAGCAGTTCTTC
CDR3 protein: CASSQANRYNEQFF

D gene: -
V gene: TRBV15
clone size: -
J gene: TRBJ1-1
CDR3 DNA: TGTGCCACCAGCTACCGAGGGGGGACTGAAGCTTTCTTT
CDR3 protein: CATSYRGGTEAFF

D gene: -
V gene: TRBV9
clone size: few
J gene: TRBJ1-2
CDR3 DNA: TGTGCCAGCAGCGTAGAGACAGATCGCTACACCTTC
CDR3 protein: CASSVETDRYTF

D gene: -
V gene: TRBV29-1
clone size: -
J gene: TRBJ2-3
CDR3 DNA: TGCAGCGCTGAGCTGGCTTCCCTGGGGCAGGGATCGACAGATACGCAGTATTTT
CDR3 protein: CSAELASLGQGSTDTQYF

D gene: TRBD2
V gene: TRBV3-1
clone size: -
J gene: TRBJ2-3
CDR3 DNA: TGTGCCAGCAGCCAGGACGGGACTAGCGGGGGCACAGGTACGCAGTATTTT
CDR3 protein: CASSQDGTSGGTGTQYF

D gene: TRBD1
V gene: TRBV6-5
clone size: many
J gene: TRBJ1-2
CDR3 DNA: TGTGCCAGCAGTTACTATTTTCCGGGACAGGGGTATGGCTACACCTTC
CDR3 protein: CASSYYFPGQGYGYTF

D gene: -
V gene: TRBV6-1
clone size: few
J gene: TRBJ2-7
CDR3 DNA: TGTGCCAGCAGCTACGAGGGACCCTGGATAGATGAGCAGTACTTC
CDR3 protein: CASSYEGPWIDEQYF

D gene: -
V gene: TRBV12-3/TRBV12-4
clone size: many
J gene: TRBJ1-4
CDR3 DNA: TGTGCCAGCAGTTCGACTGGTAGTCGGGAAAAACTGTTTTTT
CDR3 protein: CASSSTGSREKLFF

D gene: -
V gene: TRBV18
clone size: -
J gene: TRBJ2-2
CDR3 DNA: TGTGCCAGCTCACCACCGACGATCACCGGGGAGCTGTTTTTT
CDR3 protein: CASSPPTITGELFF

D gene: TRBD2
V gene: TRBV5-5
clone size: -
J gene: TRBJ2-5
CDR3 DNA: TGTGCCAGCATGTCAGCGGGGAATGAGCAGTACTTC
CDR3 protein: CASMSAGNEQYF

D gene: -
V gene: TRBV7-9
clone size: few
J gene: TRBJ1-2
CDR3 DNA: TGTGCCAGCAGCTTAGCTCTGTGGGACTACACCTTC
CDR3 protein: CASSLALWDYTF

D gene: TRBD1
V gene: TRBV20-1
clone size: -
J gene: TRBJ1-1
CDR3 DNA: TGCAGTGCCCCAGACGGGGACAGCAACACTGAAGCTTTCTTT
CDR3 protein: CSAPDGDSNTEAFF